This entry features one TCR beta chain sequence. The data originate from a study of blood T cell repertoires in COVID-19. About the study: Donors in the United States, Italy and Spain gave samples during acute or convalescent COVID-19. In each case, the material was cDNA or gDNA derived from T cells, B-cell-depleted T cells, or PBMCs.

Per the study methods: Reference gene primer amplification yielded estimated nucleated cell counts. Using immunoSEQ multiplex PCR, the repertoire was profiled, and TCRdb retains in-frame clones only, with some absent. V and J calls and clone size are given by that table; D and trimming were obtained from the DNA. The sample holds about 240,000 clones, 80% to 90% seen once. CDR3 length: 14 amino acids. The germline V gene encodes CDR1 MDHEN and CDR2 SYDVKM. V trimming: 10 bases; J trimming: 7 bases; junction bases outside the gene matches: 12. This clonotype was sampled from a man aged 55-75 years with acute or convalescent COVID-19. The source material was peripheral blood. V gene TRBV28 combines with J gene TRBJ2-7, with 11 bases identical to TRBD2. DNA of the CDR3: TGTGCCATAGATAGCGGGAGGGCCGGTCGGGAGCAGTACTTC. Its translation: CAIDSGRAGREQYF.